This T cell receptor (beta chain) was sequenced during a study of tumor-infiltrating lymphocytes in primary liver carcinoma. The researchers produced TCR beta cDNA from 450 to 600 ng total RNA with a constant-region primer. Libraries of TCR beta came from three nested multiplex PCR rounds with slightly modified ARM-PCR. TCRdb fed the multiplex PCR reads into MiXCR, producing one record per CDR3 protein. The top ten hold 5% to 6.5% of the sample, which has 300,000 to 400,000 distinct CDR3 sequences, 65% seen once. Study-wide points: Blood fell significantly below tumors in its top-250-clone fraction (p = 0.039).

In the case of this clonotype: Antigen specificity is unknown. Just one base apart from a much larger clone, this may be a read error.

Germline DNA was extracted alongside blood RNA, which was obtained from unsorted whole blood. This receptor was obtained from a man aged 35-49 years with primary liver carcinoma and hepatitis B virus infection. The specimen sequenced was peripheral blood.

DNA for the CDR3: TGCGCCAGCAGCACGCAGGGTTTCACTGTAGCTTTCTTT. It encodes CASSTQGFTVAFF. V gene TRBV4-3 combines with J gene TRBJ1-1, with D maybe TRBD1 (5 bases). The germline CDR1 and CDR2 sequences are LGHNA and YSLEER. The CDR3 contains 13 residues.